This is a list of T cell receptor beta chains from one sample in a study of T-cell reconstitution after alpha-beta-depleted transplantation in children. TCRdb itself ran the PCR reads through MiXCR, one entry per CDR3 protein. This sample has hundreds of thousands of distinct CDR3 sequences; 6.5% to 10% occur once, and the top ten carry almost 6.5%. The material sequenced was PBMCs, mostly from graft donor cells, taken 180 days after TCRalphabeta/CD19-depleted stem cell transplant. The source of these receptors is a male patient aged 10 to 17 who had a stem cell transplant for acute lymphoblastic leukemia, so the T cells may come from the graft donor. CDR3s include the opening cysteine and the closing phenylalanine or tryptophan. The order of the fields is D gene, clone size, J gene, CDR3 length, V gene, CDR3 DNA, CDR3 protein. A D gene is named only where the DNA matches it firmly. Only part of the rows carry a size: once, few, many, or a class if the clone is expanded.

>TRBD1|many|TRBJ2-1|13|TRBV5-1
TGCGCCAGCAGCCCTTCCAGGGGGAATGAGCAGTTCTTC
CASSPSRGNEQFF
>.|many|TRBJ1-2|12|TRBV28
TGTGCCAGCAGTTTAAGGGCAGGGGGCTACACCTTC
CASSLRAGGYTF
>TRBD1|many|TRBJ1-6|15|TRBV28
TGTGCCAGCAGTCCCCTGACAGGGTCGGATTCACCCCTCCACTTT
CASSPLTGSDSPLHF
>TRBD2|many|TRBJ2-7|14|TRBV25-1
TGTGCCAGCAGCCGTCGAGGGGAGGGATACGAGCAGTACTTC
CASSRRGEGYEQYF
>TRBD2|many|TRBJ2-3|16|TRBV9
TGTGCCAGCAGCGTAGGAGCGGGAGTCGGCACAGATACGCAGTATTTT
CASSVGAGVGTDTQYF
>TRBD2|many|TRBJ2-7|15|TRBV7-2
TGTGCCAGCAGCTTAGGGGCGGGGGAAACCTACGAGCAGTACTTC
CASSLGAGETYEQYF
>.|many|TRBJ1-2|14|TRBV4-2
TGTGCCAGCAGCCAAGCAATGGATCCCTATGGCTACACCTTC
CASSQAMDPYGYTF
>TRBD2|many|TRBJ2-1|16|TRBV7-3
TGTGCCAGCAGCCCCCGGACTAGCGGGAGGTACAATGAGCAGTTCTTC
CASSPRTSGRYNEQFF
>.|.|TRBJ2-3|15|TRBV28
TGTGCCAGCACGTCATGGGCGGTTAGCACAGATACGCAGTATTTT
CASTSWAVSTDTQYF
>.|few|TRBJ2-1|11|TRBV2
TGTGCCACCCTATCGCGGGGTGAGCAGTTCTTC
CATLSRGEQFF
>.|few|TRBJ1-4|11|TRBV20-1
TGCAGTGCTAGAGAATACGAAAAACTGTTTTTT
CSAREYEKLFF
>.|many|TRBJ2-7|13|TRBV28
TGTGCCAGCAGTTTATTAAAGGTGGGCGAGCAGTACTTC
CASSLLKVGEQYF
>.|many|TRBJ2-7|20|TRBV27
TGTGCCAGCAGTTTATTGGCTAGCGCAGGCACTCGGGGCACCAACTACGAGCAGTACTTC
CASSLLASAGTRGTNYEQYF
>.|many|TRBJ1-1|13|TRBV6-5
TGTGCCAGCAGTTACTATTGGGGATCCGAAGCTTTCTTT
CASSYYWGSEAFF
>TRBD1|few|TRBJ2-5|16|TRBV4-1
TGCGCCAGCAGCCAAGATCGGGCAGGGGGCGAAGAGACCCAGTACTTC
CASSQDRAGGEETQYF
>.|many|TRBJ2-1|14|TRBV5-5
TGTGCCAGCAGCCCTCCGCCCTCCTACAATGAGCAGTTCTTC
CASSPPPSYNEQFF
>.|once|TRBJ1-1|15|TRBV13
TGTGCCAGCAGCTTAGTCGACAGGCCGAACACTGAAGCTTTCTTT
CASSLVDRPNTEAFF
>TRBD2|many|TRBJ2-3|17|TRBV4-2
TGTGCCAGCAGCCAAGATCGAGGGGCGGGAGGAGCAGATACGCAGTATTTT
CASSQDRGAGGADTQYF
>TRBD1|few|TRBJ1-1|15|TRBV24-1
TGTGCCACCAGTGACCCGGGACAGGGGAACACTGAAGCTTTCTTT
CATSDPGQGNTEAFF
>.|many|TRBJ2-7|15|TRBV12-3/TRBV12-4
TGTGCCAGCAGTCCCAGACAGGCTAGCTCCTACGAGCAGTACTTC
CASSPRQASSYEQYF
>.|many|TRBJ2-5|14|TRBV25-1
TGTGCCAGCAGTGGAGTGGGGTGGAGTGAGACCCAGTACTTC
CASSGVGWSETQYF
>.|.|TRBJ2-3|15|TRBV7-3
TGTGCCAGCAGCTGGGGTTTAAGGGGCACAGATACGCAGTATTTT
CASSWGLRGTDTQYF
>.|many|TRBJ2-5|14|TRBV5-1
TGCGCCAGCAGCCCCAGGGTACTCCAAGAGACCCAGTACTTC
CASSPRVLQETQYF
>.|many|TRBJ1-5|15|TRBV13
TGTGCCAGCAGCTTAGGTCCGGGGGCCAATCAGCCCCAGCATTTT
CASSLGPGANQPQHF
>TRBD2|many|TRBJ2-5|16|TRBV7-2
TGTGCCAGCAGCCGACTAGCGGGGGGATTTGGAGAGACCCAGTACTTC
CASSRLAGGFGETQYF
>.|many|TRBJ2-3|13|TRBV27
TGTGCCAGCAGTGGAAGCCTGAAGGATACGCAGTATTTT
CASSGSLKDTQYF
>TRBD1|many|TRBJ2-3|16|TRBV7-6
TGTGCCAGCAGCTCTATCGGACAGGGGGCCACAGATACGCAGTATTTT
CASSSIGQGATDTQYF
>.|many|TRBJ1-2|11|TRBV28
TGTGCCAGCAGTCAGAACTATGGCTACACCTTC
CASSQNYGYTF
>.|many|TRBJ2-4|18|TRBV9
TGTGCCAGCAGCAGCGGCCCTTCTTCCTTGCTAGCCAAAAACATTCAGTACTTC
CASSSGPSSLLAKNIQYF
>.|many|TRBJ2-3|16|TRBV12-3/TRBV12-4
TGTGCCAGCAGTTTACAGGGGACAACTAGCACAGATACGCAGTATTTT
CASSLQGTTSTDTQYF
>.|many|TRBJ2-3|13|TRBV24-1
TGTGCCACCAGTGAACCCCTCCCGGATACGCAGTATTTT
CATSEPLPDTQYF
>TRBD2|many|TRBJ2-5|17|TRBV11-2
TGTGCCAGCAGCTTCGGTTTAAGGGAGGGGTTCCAAGAGACCCAGTACTTC
CASSFGLREGFQETQYF
>.|many|TRBJ2-5|14|TRBV4-1
TGCGCCAGCAGCCAAGATCTCCGGGGGGAGACCCAGTACTTC
CASSQDLRGETQYF
>TRBD2|many|TRBJ2-5|13|TRBV7-6
TGTGCCAGCAGCTTACTCCAGCGGGGGACCCAGTACTTC
CASSLLQRGTQYF
>.|.|TRBJ1-1|13|TRBV24-1
TGTGCCACCAGTGAGGGGCGGGACACTGAAGCTTTCTTT
CATSEGRDTEAFF
>.|many|TRBJ2-5|12|TRBV20-1
TGCAGTGCTACGGGACCAGATGGGACCCAGTACTTC
CSATGPDGTQYF
>.|many|TRBJ2-1|15|TRBV7-2
TGTGCCAGCAGCTTAGGGGGGAGTGGGAACAATGAGCAGTTCTTC
CASSLGGSGNNEQFF
>.|.|TRBJ2-4|15|TRBV10-2
TGCGCCAGCAGTGAGCCTCGGGAAGCCAAAAACATTCAGTACTTC
CASSEPREAKNIQYF
>.|many|TRBJ1-1|13|TRBV7-2
TGTGCCAGCAGCCGGCGACAGACAGATGAAGCTTTCTTT
CASSRRQTDEAFF